This TCR beta chain stems from a study of blood T cell repertoires in COVID-19. Study-wide background: T cells, B-cell-depleted T cells, or PBMCs supplied cDNA or gDNA.

This clone was picked up a small number of times. Original processing notes: The authors estimated nucleated cell counts from reference gene primer amplification. The data were produced by immunoSEQ multiplex PCR, yet TCRdb's version contains in-frame clones alone and is incomplete. V and J calls plus clone size are reproduced from that table; the DNA served to infer D and trimming. The table has about 120,000 clones, 80% to 90% seen once. The germline V and J ends were trimmed by 2 bases and 9 bases, with 13 bases remaining between them. CDR3 length equals 12 residues. Per the germline V gene, CDR1 is GTSNPN and CDR2 is SVGIG (reference sequence).

The source is a man aged 35 to 55 with acute or convalescent COVID-19. The chain joins TRBV30 to TRBJ1-1; D is undetermined. Sequencing input: peripheral blood. Here the CDR3 reads CAWSSRRIQAFF. The DNA of the CDR3 is TGTGCCTGGAGTTCGCGGAGGATACAAGCTTTCTTT. The full variable domain, completed using reference TRBV30 and TRBJ1-1, is SQTIHQWPATLVQPVGSPLSLECTVEGTSNPNLYWYRQAAGRGLQLLFYSVGIGQISSEVPQNLSASRPQDRQFILSSKKLLLSDSGFYLCAWSSRRIQAFFGQGTRLTVV.